This is a list of T cell receptor beta chains from one sample in a study of T cell responses to AZD1222 COVID-19 vaccine. Using immunoSEQ multiplex PCR, the repertoire was profiled, and TCRdb retains in-frame clones only, with some absent. The repertoire holds 120,000 or so clones, around nine tenths seen once, with about 16% in the top ten. Sample: peripheral blood, taken 28 days after the second AZD1222 dose. These receptor sequences come from an adult who received the AZD1222 COVID-19 vaccine. CDR3s include the opening cysteine and the closing phenylalanine or tryptophan. Fields, in order: J gene, V gene, clone size, D gene, CDR3 protein, CDR3 DNA. A D gene is named only where the DNA matches it firmly. Size values are once, few and many counts, or a class for expanded clones, and some rows have none.

J: TRBJ2-1; V: TRBV27; size: once; D: TRBD1; CDR3: CASNSPGQGLNEQFF; DNA: TGTGCCAGCAACTCACCGGGACAGGGTTTGAATGAGCAGTTCTTC
J: TRBJ1-1; V: TRBV6-1; size: .; D: .; CDR3: CASSEQEGTEAFF; DNA: TGTGCCAGCAGTGAACAGGAGGGCACTGAAGCTTTCTTT
J: TRBJ1-4; V: TRBV5-4; size: .; D: .; CDR3: CASSLETANEKLFF; DNA: TGTGCCAGCAGCTTGGAAACCGCTAATGAAAAACTGTTTTTT
J: TRBJ2-7; V: TRBV11-2; size: .; D: TRBD2; CDR3: CASNSQAGATYEQYF; DNA: TGTGCCAGCAATAGTCAAGCGGGGGCCACCTACGAGCAGTACTTC
J: TRBJ2-2; V: TRBV2; size: .; D: .; CDR3: CASSEREEGELFF; DNA: TGTGCCAGCAGTGAAAGGGAGGAGGGGGAGCTGTTTTTT
J: TRBJ1-6; V: TRBV2; size: .; D: TRBD1; CDR3: CASSVTRTGNNSPLHF; DNA: TGTGCCAGCAGTGTTACTAGGACAGGGAATAATTCACCCCTCCACTTT
J: TRBJ1-2; V: TRBV5-1; size: .; D: .; CDR3: CASSLVFQGAGGYTF; DNA: TGCGCCAGCAGCTTGGTCTTCCAGGGCGCGGGTGGCTACACCTTC
J: TRBJ2-5; V: TRBV11-3; size: .; D: TRBD2; CDR3: CASSQSRGVETQYF; DNA: TGTGCCAGCAGCCAGTCCCGGGGGGTTGAGACCCAGTACTTC
J: TRBJ2-7; V: TRBV11-2; size: .; D: .; CDR3: CASSSLDGLAVYEQYF; DNA: TGTGCCAGCAGTTCATTGGACGGGCTAGCAGTATACGAGCAGTACTTC
J: TRBJ1-1; V: TRBV9; size: .; D: .; CDR3: CASSAETFDRNTEAFF; DNA: TGTGCCAGCAGCGCTGAGACCTTCGACAGGAACACTGAAGCTTTCTTT
J: TRBJ2-1; V: TRBV12-3/TRBV12-4; size: .; D: .; CDR3: CASSLSYNEQFF; DNA: TGTGCCAGCAGTTTAAGTTACAATGAGCAGTTCTTC
J: TRBJ2-2; V: TRBV9; size: .; D: .; CDR3: CASSVDSSNTGELFF; DNA: TGTGCCAGCAGCGTAGACAGTTCGAACACCGGGGAGCTGTTTTTT
J: TRBJ1-1; V: TRBV2; size: .; D: .; CDR3: CASSSQGLMNTEAFF; DNA: TGTGCCAGCAGTTCGCAGGGACTAATGAACACTGAAGCTTTCTTT
J: TRBJ1-2; V: TRBV28; size: .; D: .; CDR3: CASSPQVGYGYTF; DNA: TGTGCCAGCAGTCCTCAAGTGGGTTATGGCTACACCTTC
J: TRBJ2-2; V: TRBV3-1/TRBV3-2; size: .; D: .; CDR3: CASSAGTGELFF; DNA: TGTGCCTCCTCGGCGGGCACCGGGGAGCTGTTTTTT
J: TRBJ2-6; V: TRBV28; size: .; D: .; CDR3: CASSFYRAGANVLTF; DNA: TGTGCCAGCAGTTTTTACAGGGCTGGGGCCAACGTCCTGACTTTC
J: TRBJ2-7; V: TRBV7-8; size: .; D: .; CDR3: CASSFLRARGYEQYF; DNA: TGTGCCAGCAGCTTCCTCCGGGCTAGAGGCTACGAGCAGTACTTC
J: TRBJ1-1; V: TRBV16; size: .; D: .; CDR3: CASSQSGSSAFF; DNA: TGTGCCAGCAGCCAGTCGGGGTCTTCAGCTTTCTTT
J: TRBJ1-1; V: TRBV3-1/TRBV3-2; size: .; D: .; CDR3: CASRRTYSHMNTEAFF; DNA: TGTGCCAGCAGACGTACTTACAGCCATATGAACACTGAAGCTTTCTTT
J: TRBJ1-6; V: TRBV9; size: once; D: .; CDR3: CASSRWSGALNSPLHF; DNA: TGTGCCAGCAGTCGATGGTCGGGGGCCCTTAATTCACCCCTCCACTTT
J: TRBJ1-2; V: TRBV24-1; size: .; D: .; CDR3: CATSDGARSNYGYTF; DNA: TGTGCCACCAGTGATGGGGCACGGTCTAACTATGGCTACACCTTC
J: TRBJ2-1; V: TRBV5-6; size: .; D: .; CDR3: CASSFSWGSSYNEQFF; DNA: TGTGCCAGCAGCTTCTCTTGGGGAAGCTCCTACAATGAGCAGTTCTTC
J: TRBJ2-1; V: TRBV5-4; size: .; D: TRBD2; CDR3: CASSPGGRQGGNEQFF; DNA: TGTGCCAGCAGCCCGGGGGGGCGGCAAGGGGGGAATGAGCAGTTCTTC
J: TRBJ2-5; V: TRBV7-6; size: .; D: TRBD1; CDR3: CASSFWTGGDQETQYF; DNA: TGTGCCAGCAGCTTTTGGACAGGGGGCGATCAAGAGACCCAGTACTTC
J: TRBJ1-2; V: TRBV14; size: .; D: .; CDR3: CASSQTTSAGYTF; DNA: TGTGCCAGCAGCCAAACGACATCCGCTGGCTACACCTTC
J: TRBJ2-5; V: TRBV2; size: .; D: .; CDR3: CASSVTPRETQYF; DNA: TGTGCCAGCAGTGTGACCCCGAGAGAGACCCAGTACTTC
J: TRBJ1-6; V: TRBV11-3; size: .; D: .; CDR3: CASSLGQGYYNSPLHF; DNA: TGTGCCAGCAGCTTGGGGCAGGGATACTATAATTCACCCCTCCACTTT
J: TRBJ1-3; V: TRBV3-1/TRBV3-2; size: .; D: .; CDR3: CASSLQGAGQGSGNTIYF; DNA: TGTGCCAGCAGCCTCCAGGGAGCAGGACAAGGATCTGGAAACACCATATATTTT
J: TRBJ1-5; V: TRBV10-3; size: .; D: TRBD1; CDR3: CATRQGVGNQPQHF; DNA: TGTGCCACCCGACAGGGGGTGGGCAATCAGCCCCAGCATTTT
J: TRBJ1-5; V: TRBV7-9; size: .; D: .; CDR3: CASSDRLSNQPQHF; DNA: TGTGCCAGCAGCGACAGATTAAGCAATCAGCCCCAGCATTTT
J: TRBJ1-2; V: TRBV19; size: few; D: .; CDR3: CASSITALFNYGYTF; DNA: TGTGCCAGTAGTATCACGGCTCTCTTTAACTATGGCTACACCTTC
J: TRBJ1-2; V: TRBV18; size: .; D: .; CDR3: CASSPQGNYGYTF; DNA: TGTGCCAGCTCACCACAGGGCAACTATGGCTACACCTTC
J: TRBJ1-6; V: TRBV9; size: .; D: TRBD1; CDR3: CASSVAGTGVSPLHF; DNA: TGTGCCAGCAGCGTAGCTGGGACAGGGGTATCACCCCTCCACTTT
J: TRBJ1-1; V: TRBV3-1/TRBV3-2; size: .; D: .; CDR3: CASSQGAGDTEAFF; DNA: TGTGCCAGCAGCCAAGGAGCAGGGGACACTGAAGCTTTCTTT
J: TRBJ2-3; V: TRBV7-9; size: .; D: .; CDR3: CASSSRAGNTDTQYF; DNA: TGTGCCAGCAGCTCTCGGGCAGGGAACACAGATACGCAGTATTTT
J: TRBJ2-3; V: TRBV5-6; size: once; D: TRBD1; CDR3: CASSSRQGGDTQYF; DNA: TGTGCCAGCAGCTCCAGACAGGGGGGAGATACGCAGTATTTT
J: TRBJ2-1; V: TRBV18; size: .; D: .; CDR3: CASSPPGGLREQFF; DNA: TGTGCCAGCTCACCACCGGGTGGCCTTAGAGAGCAGTTCTTC
J: TRBJ2-7; V: TRBV19; size: once; D: TRBD2; CDR3: CASSTAGAPYEQYF; DNA: TGTGCCAGTAGTACAGCGGGAGCCCCCTACGAGCAGTACTTC
J: TRBJ1-1; V: TRBV5-1; size: .; D: .; CDR3: CASSLEGAGGNTEAFF; DNA: TGCGCCAGCAGCTTGGAAGGGGCCGGGGGAAACACTGAAGCTTTCTTT
J: TRBJ1-4; V: TRBV6-5; size: .; D: .; CDR3: CASRGAGEEKLFF; DNA: TGTGCCAGCCGAGGAGCAGGAGAAGAAAAACTGTTTTTT
J: TRBJ1-5; V: TRBV30; size: .; D: .; CDR3: CAWSVSDGQPQHF; DNA: TGTGCCTGGAGTGTAAGTGACGGACAGCCCCAGCATTTT
J: TRBJ1-2; V: TRBV28; size: once; D: .; CDR3: CASSFSRGAVVNYGYTF; DNA: TGTGCCAGCAGTTTCTCTCGGGGGGCAGTAGTTAACTATGGCTACACCTTC
J: TRBJ2-5; V: TRBV3-1/TRBV3-2; size: .; D: .; CDR3: CASSQTKETQYF; DNA: TGTGCCAGCAGCCAGACTAAAGAGACCCAGTACTTC